Detailed here is one T cell receptor (beta chain). Its specific antigen is unknown. Per-base quality was not reported, and no clone a single base away is much larger than it. The data originate from a study of shared clonotypes between healthy human individuals (dated by TCRdb to 2019 to 2021). Context from the whole study: A few men and a couple of women, aged 18 to 49 years, made up the cohort. To increase sequencing depth and limit assay-specific biases, TCR repertoire library preparation and sequencing were carried out by different laboratories using diverse techniques. For each donor, CD4 naive and CD4 memory were each run on three plates, CD8 naive on two plates, and CD8 memory on one plate. Per donor, leukapheresis produced somewhere between about 0.9 and 9 billion PBMCs. The study deeply sequenced blood TCR repertoires of about 5 healthy adults to estimate repertoire size and the extent of clonotype sharing between individuals. What the authors observed across the whole study: Even with the large sequencing depth, rarefaction of the sorted-subset datasets indicated that sequencing was incomplete. Higher generation probabilities were observed for clonotypes shared by all four sorted-subset donors than for non-shared clonotypes. When a handful of donors were compared, the shared fraction of clonotypes was about 5.4% for naive CD4, about 4% for naive CD8, 2% to 2.5% for memory CD4, and less than 0.45% for memory CD8. Pairwise subsampling led to the expectation that sequencing depth would affect the degree of clonotype sharing among donors. Sampling was restricted to blood, and TCR repertoires in tissue are likely to differ from TCR repertoires in blood. The genetic and exposure-history diversity represented was limited by the small number of donors. Naive subsets generally had larger estimated clonotype richness than memory subsets did.

V is clipped by 1 base and J by 0 bases, and the sequence between their germline boundaries is 8 bases long. The CDR3, cysteine through phenylalanine, is 15 amino acids long. Here the CDR3 DNA is all that survives: 45 bases in frame from base 1. Reading the germline V gene gives CDR1 SGHRS and CDR2 YFSETQ. TCR CDR3 regions were amplified from genomic DNA by multiplex PCR using the deep immunoSEQ assay. Extracted genomic DNA from each cell subset was distributed evenly across all wells of several immunoSEQ 96-well plates, and each plate was treated as a replicate. For sorted subsets, 200 to 250 ng genomic DNA, equal to tens of thousands of T cell genomes, was loaded into each replicate PCR. Purified libraries were quantified with a Qubit 3.0 fluorometer, sized on a Bioanalyzer 2100, and re-quantified with the KAPA Library Quantification kit. Each immunoSEQ 96-well plate was sequenced on its own single-read 150-cycle Illumina NextSeq 550 flow cell. Per the authors' processing: Because the immunoSEQ output held only junctional sequences and lacked quality scores, the filtering could not match the filtering applied to full-length reads. To assign V/J genes and CDR3, sequences were annotated against IMGT germline references using PyIR, a Python wrapper for IgBLAST v1.9. Reads with weak V/J assignments (E-value above 1e-6), missing CDR3, stop codons, out-of-frame junctions, or ambiguous translated residues were removed. A V3J clonotype was defined by an identical inferred V gene, J gene, and CDR3 amino acid sequence. To compute the percentage overlap between repertoires, the number of shared unique clonotypes was divided by the size of the smaller repertoire. Repertoire richness was assessed with RTK rarefaction, the Chao1 estimator, and Recon v2.1 estimates of unobserved clonotypes. Generation probabilities were computed with OLGA for all TCRbeta clonotypes obtained by the gDNA method from several donors. Sourced from immuneACCESS, this table was stored by TCRdb with only in-frame sequences that have V and J called. A share of the clones is absent; for the studies checked, an unresolved V gene accounts for under half, and the remainder has no known explanation. Clone size and the V and J calls come from that table; the DNA yielded D and trimming. This sample holds about 2.4 million clones; around nine tenths were observed only once. More than 0.12% of the sample is held by the ten biggest clonotypes.

Donors were healthy HIV-negative adults with no recently reported acute infections or vaccinations. Only Caucasian adults living in Nashville, Tennessee, USA were represented among the donors. CD4+ T cells were enriched by magnetic negative selection; naive cells were then positively selected on CD45RA, and the negative fraction formed the memory subset. Blood was collected by leukapheresis, and PBMCs were isolated by Ficoll-Histopaque density gradient centrifugation and then cryopreserved in liquid nitrogen vapor phase. Purity and quantity of every magnetically sorted T cell population were checked by analytical flow cytometry. Each sorted fraction had its genomic DNA isolated and then quantified by UV absorbance on a Nanodrop 2000c.

The sequence links TRBV5-1 to TRBJ2-1; the D gene is unclear. Sequences were obtained from naive CD4+ T cells sorted from blood. The cell subset or site label, read with the paper, signifies: CD45RA+ positively selected. The sequence was obtained from a man between 18 and 29 years old in good health. DNA sequence: TGCGCCAGCAGCTTGACCGAAAGCTCCTACAATGAGCAGTTCTTC. It is translated as CASSLTESSYNEQFF.